This T cell receptor beta chain is from a study of CD8 T cells in ankylosing spondylitis. CDR1 and CDR2 (germline): SEHNR, FQNEAQ (reference sequence). This CDR3 has 15 residues. The germline V and J ends were trimmed by 2 bases and 1 base, with 12 bases remaining between them. This clonotype has only a few counts. Antigen unknown. With molecular barcodes, quantitative 5'-RACE was used to make the TCR beta libraries. TCRdb re-analysed the 5' RACE reads in MiXCR, keeping a single row per CDR3 protein. The table lists about 360,000 distinct CDR3 sequences, 20% of them singletons. Study conclusions and caveats: Made up of about eight highly homologous variants, a TCR beta motif appeared characteristic of ankylosing spondylitis blood. Those disease-linked clones were CD8+; they were also relatively rare in peripheral blood. Before this, some motif variants had been reported in reactive arthritis synovial fluid and blood.

The origin of this receptor is a male donor with ankylosing spondylitis or in good health (not recorded which). What was sequenced was blood, either unsorted or a sorted T cell fraction (not recorded which). The V call is TRBV7-9, the J call TRBJ2-7, with TRBD1 as a possible D gene (6 bases). CDR3 amino acids: CASSLQGRPSYEQYF. The CDR3 region has the DNA TGTGCCAGCAGCTTACAGGGGAGACCGTCCTACGAGCAGTACTTC.